This record looks at one TCR beta chain sequence and its context. TCRdb's table, derived via immunoSEQ multiplex PCR, lists solely in-frame clones and lacks some. The repertoire shows roughly 48,000 clones; the top ten hold about 1.5%. The record originates from a study of T cells in women clearing cervical HPV infection. The sequence was collected from a woman between 18 and 75 years old with a cervical HPV16 infection that either progressed to CIN3+ or cleared (not recorded which). The specimen was blood buffy coat.

Incomplete CDR3 DNA: TGTGCCTGGGACCGGGACAGGGGATACGAG. It codes for CAWDRDRGYE. The full-length CDR3 reads as CAWDRDRGYEQYF. The V call is TRBV30, the J call TRBJ2-7; 10 nucleotides line up with TRBD1. The read halts 3 residues ahead of the CDR3 end, with the missing end drawn from the germline J gene. Trimming took 5 bases from V and 4 from J; bases not matched to a gene: 5. CDR3 length equals 13 residues. Germline values: CDR1 GTSNPN, CDR2 SVGIG (reference sequence).